This TCR beta chain was profiled in a study of technical replicates of blood from a few donors. Some clones are missing from TCRdb's copy, which holds only in-frame ones; the method was immunoSEQ multiplex PCR. Of fewer than 90,000 clones in the sample, 93% were seen once. This CDR3 spans 15 amino acids. Germline assignment: CDR1 MNHEY and CDR2 SVGAGI. With V trimmed by 5 bases and J by 10 bases, 12 bases remained unmatched. The sequenced sample was T cells isolated from PBMCs. The TCR originated in a human donor in good health. The chain links TRBV6-5 to TRBJ2-3; 10 bases map to TRBD1. CDR3 in amino acids: CASSAGTGDWYSQYF. The CDR3 nucleotides read TGTGCCAGCAGTGCCGGGACAGGGGACTGGTATTCGCAGTATTTT.